This TCR beta chain appears in the sequencing data of a study of blood T cell repertoires in COVID-19 (dated by TCRdb to 2018 to 2020). About the investigation overall: Samples covering the acute and convalescent phases of COVID-19 were provided by collaborators in the United States, Italy and Spain. The prospective study material was composed of cDNA or gDNA derived from T cells, B-cell-depleted T cells, or PBMCs. Deeply sampled blood TCRbeta repertoires from subjects exposed to, actively infected with, or recovered from COVID-19 were included in the dataset. A freely available public database, intended as a resource for researchers studying the immune response to SARS-CoV-2, is where the repertoires were released. The samples were drawn from two sources: the first 160 participants of the ongoing ImmuneRACE study, and 1,000 to 1,500 subjects contributed by 6 global collaborators. Nearly every sample came with metadata listing a de-identified subject ID, COVID-19 status, age in years and sex. Where HLA class I and class II types were available, the types were taken from metadata supplied by the sample provider, not from assay-based typing. The research as a whole found: Clinical and demographic metadata were provided uncurated, with the amount varying by source and participant.

TCRbeta CDR3 regions were amplified from genomic DNA by means of the immunoSEQ Assay, a bias-controlled multiplex PCR. In the paper's pipeline: The number of nucleated cells in each sample was estimated from the amplification of reference gene primers within the assay. To quantify the absolute abundance of each unique TCRbeta CDR3 rearrangement, sequence reads were collapsed and filtered. For each sample, productive Simpson clonality was calculated by taking the square root of Simpson's diversity index across productive rearrangements. TCRdb retrieved this table from immuneACCESS and kept in-frame rearrangements only. Not all clones are present; in checked studies, unresolved V genes account for under half, and no reason is known for the remainder. That table furnishes V, J and clone size, whereas the DNA furnished D and trimming. This sample lists 60,000 to 85,000 clones; about 86% were detected once. The ten largest clones represent less than 2% of the sample.

Note on this clone: This clone's antigen is unknown. No base-level quality is on record; no much larger clone is a single base apart.

Collaborating institutions collected whole blood in K2EDTA tubes following their own protocols. For TCRbeta analysis, collaborators shipped samples in one of three forms: frozen whole blood, isolated PBMCs, or DNA extracted from either of those sample types. Based on the germline V gene (reference sequence), the CDR1 and CDR2 sequences are LNHDA and SQIVND. Inclusive of the bounding cysteine and phenylalanine, the CDR3 is 14 residues long. The retained sequence is limited to the CDR3, 42 bases, with the frame set at the first base. For this chain, trimming is 8 bases at the V end and 2 bases at the J end, and the number of junction bases without a gene match is 6.

Sequencing input: peripheral blood. The chain is assembled from TRBV19 and TRBJ1-3, and TRBD1 aligns with 7 junction nucleotides. The receptor was derived from a woman of 80 years or more with active or convalescent COVID-19. The CDR3 in this case is CASELTGTGNTIYF. Read as DNA, the sequence is TGTGCCAGTGAACTGACAGGGACTGGAAACACCATATATTTT.